What follows is one T cell receptor (beta chain) and its context. What it binds is not known. The sample is drawn from a study of cytomegalovirus exposure and HLA in healthy donors. Notes on the study in general: Researchers reported in a later analysis that a missense DCLRE1C variant was tied to TCR beta V- and J-gene trimming. Cytomegalovirus association was assigned to under 200 TCR beta chains. The number of N-insertions in an Asian-associated ancestry cluster was reportedly below the approximately 700-donor mean in a later analysis.

It was with 60 Vbeta and 13 Jbeta primers that the PCR ran. TCRdb's table, derived via immunoSEQ multiplex PCR, lists solely in-frame clones and lacks some. The sample records some 190,000 clones, approximately 84% being singletons. Germline CDR1 is KGHSH and CDR2 is LQKENI. V shed 3 bases and J shed 8 bases, with 16 bases lying between them. The CDR3 covers 14 residues. Healthy bone marrow donors made up the cohort. This clonotype originated in a girl between 5 and 17 years old in good health and CMV-seropositive. The sequenced sample consisted of PBMCs. The J gene is TRBJ1-2, the V gene TRBV18; D may be TRBD1 (5 bases). CDR3 nucleotide sequence: TGTGCCAGCTCACCTGGGGGGGGAAGACGAGGCTACACCTTC. It codes for CASSPGGGRRGYTF.